This TCR beta chain derives from a study of blood T cell repertoires in COVID-19. The method was immunoSEQ multiplex PCR; TCRdb's version includes in-frame clones alone and lacks a portion of them. This sample has some 260,000 clones, with 85% to 90% found just once. V dropped 2 bases and J dropped 4 bases, with 15 bases sitting between them. CDR1 ENHRY and CDR2 SYGVKD come from the germline V gene. This CDR3 comprises 16 residues. The receptor's source is a man aged 35-49 years who had recovered from COVID-19. Sequenced input: PBMCs or T cells enriched from blood (not recorded which). This chain links TRBV10-3 with TRBJ1-5; D unclear. The CDR3 DNA sequence: TGTGCCATCAGTGAGGATGGCAGAGCGACTAATCAGCCCCAGCATTTT. Encoded protein: CAISEDGRATNQPQHF.